The T cell receptor (beta chain) under discussion was sequenced for a study of OX40 agonist ivuxolimab in advanced cancers. Comments on this clone: Antigen unknown.

Findings of the study overall: Clonal expansion by week 6 occurred in CD4+ and CD8+ blood T cells (at 0.1 to 3.0 mg/kg).

The repertoire was sequenced with immunoSEQ multiplex PCR; TCRdb's copy has only in-frame clones and lacks some. The sample lists tens of thousands of clones, more than 85% occurring once. The sequenced sample was CD4+ or CD8+ T cells sorted from blood, obtained in a trial of the OX40 agonist ivuxolimab. The sequence derives from an adult with an advanced solid tumor such as melanoma, head and neck, liver or kidney cancer.

This CDR3 is CASSDRGQGDTGELFF. The CDR3 nucleotides read TGCGCCAGCAGTGACCGGGGACAGGGCGACACCGGGGAGCTGTTTTTT. V usage is TRBV5-1 and J usage is TRBJ2-2, with TRBD1 matching over 9 bases. This CDR3 has 16 amino acids. In germline, CDR1 is SGHRS, CDR2 YFSETQ. Unmatched junction bases numbered 8, after V lost 5 bases and J lost 3 bases.